This T cell receptor beta chain was profiled in a study of control samples from healthy donors and cancer patients. CDR3 length equals 15 residues. The germline gives CDR1 SGHRS, CDR2 YFSETQ. V lost 4 bases and J lost 0, with 13 bases in between. Produced via immunoSEQ multiplex PCR; TCRdb's table is partial and in-frame only. Of about 68,000 clones in the sample, about 83% are singletons; the top ten hold approximately 14%. This receptor was identified in a man aged 60 to 75 in good health. Sequencing input: blood. The chain is built from TRBV5-1 and TRBJ1-1, with D possibly TRBD1 on 5 matching bases. In nucleotides, the CDR3 is TGCGCCAGCAGCGCCTCGGGACGGGTGAACACTGAAGCTTTCTTT. The encoded protein is CASSASGRVNTEAFF.